A single sample gave rise to the 24 T cell receptor beta chains below, sequenced in a study of T cell responses to AZD1222 COVID-19 vaccine. The assay was immunoSEQ multiplex PCR, and TCRdb's table has in-frame clones only and misses some. The sample includes roughly 130,000 clones, roughly 87% of them seen just once. The material sequenced was peripheral blood, taken on day 0 of AZD1222 vaccination. These receptors all come from an adult in good health.

The count of this clone is one. The chain combines TRBV28 with TRBJ1-2; D remains unclear. This CDR3 has 11 amino acids. The germline gives CDR1 MDHEN, CDR2 SYDVKM. Trimming left V 8 bases short and J 8 bases short, with 12 bases between. The CDR3 here is CASGKVQGYTF. CDR3 DNA sequence: TGTGCCAGCGGTAAGGTCCAAGGCTACACCTTC.

V gene TRBV5-1 combines with J gene TRBJ2-4; D is possibly TRBD2 (5 bases). This CDR3 has 13 amino acids. Germline V gene lookup returns CDR1 SGHRS and CDR2 YFSETQ. V was trimmed by 0 bases and J by 10 bases, leaving 11 bases between them. In DNA form, the CDR3 reads TGCGCCAGCAGCTTGGGGACTCCCAATATTCAGTACTTC. Translating gives CASSLGTPNIQYF. Drawing the rest from reference TRBV5-1 and TRBJ2-4, the complete variable domain is KAGVTQTPRYLIKTRGQQVTLSCSPISGHRSVSWYQQTPGQGLQFLFEYFSETQRNKGNFPGRFSGRQFSNSRSEMNVSTLELGDSALYLCASSLGTPNIQYFGAGTRLSVL.

The rearrangement joins TRBV3-1 (or the pseudogene TRBV3-2) to TRBJ1-2, with D hard to call. Germline CDR1 and CDR2: LGHDT and YNNKEL (reference sequence). Between the trimmed V and J ends, which lost 4 bases and 1 base, there was a span of 4 bases. The CDR3 has 12 amino acids. This chain's CDR3 is CASSPNNYGYTF. CDR3 bases: TGTGCCAGCAGCCCCAATAACTATGGCTACACCTTC.

The chain couples TRBV3-1 (or the pseudogene TRBV3-2) to TRBJ1-6; the D gene is possibly TRBD1 (5 bases). Germline CDR1 is LGHDT and CDR2 is YNNKEL (reference sequence). This CDR3 has 17 amino acids. V was clipped by 2 bases and J by 5 bases, with 16 bases between them. As DNA, the CDR3 is TGTGCCAGCAGCCAACTCTCCCAGGGAAACAATAATTCACCCCTCCACTTT. This encodes CASSQLSQGNNNSPLHF.

V and J are TRBV2 and TRBJ2-6; D is perhaps TRBD2 (6 bases). The V end was cut by 4 bases, the J end by 0 bases, with 10 bases between. From germline, CDR1 is SNHLY and CDR2 FYNNEI. The length of the CDR3 is 16 residues. The CDR3 spells CASSGGGTSGANVLTF. The DNA of the CDR3 is TGTGCCAGCAGTGGTGGGGGGACCTCTGGGGCCAACGTCCTGACTTTC. Drawing the rest from reference TRBV2 and TRBJ2-6, the complete variable domain is EPEVTQTPSHQVTQMGQEVILRCVPISNHLYFYWYRQILGQKVEFLVSFYNNEISEKSEIFDDQFSVERPDGSNFTLKIRSTKLEDSAMYFCASSGGGTSGANVLTFGAGSRLTVL.

The genes are TRBV28 and TRBJ2-7; possible D gene TRBD2, 5 bases. Germline assignment: CDR1 MDHEN and CDR2 SYDVKM. Trimming stripped 2 bases from V and 4 bases from J, with 18 bases between. This CDR3 comprises 16 residues. CDR3 bases: TGTGCCAGCAGTTTAATGACGGGAAGCTCAGGATACGAGCAGTACTTC. This encodes CASSLMTGSSGYEQYF.

This chain uses TRBV5-1 with TRBJ2-1; no firm D call. The CDR3 is made up of 14 amino acids. The V end lost 0 bases, the J end lost 4 bases, and 8 bases lay between the germline ends. Per the germline V gene, CDR1 is SGHRS and CDR2 is YFSETQ. As DNA, the CDR3 is TGCGCCAGCAGCTTGGCTCAGGCTTACAATGAGCAGTTCTTC. Translation gives CASSLAQAYNEQFF.

The chain combines TRBV6-5 with TRBJ1-4; no definite D call. This CDR3 spans 14 amino acids. In germline, CDR1 is MNHEY, CDR2 SVGAGI. Trimming took 6 bases from V and 0 from J, leaving 8 bases between them. DNA of the CDR3: TGTGCCAGCAGACACACATCAACTAATGAAAAACTGTTTTTT. It encodes CASRHTSTNEKLFF.

This clone appeared once. This chain joins TRBV11-2 and TRBJ1-1; unclear D gene. Trimming took off 0 bases at V and 3 bases at J, with 11 bases between the two ends. The germline V gene has CDR1 SGHAT and CDR2 FQNNGV. The CDR3 length is 15 residues. CDR3 DNA: TGTGCCAGCAGCTTAGATACCAGGATCGACACTGAAGCTTTCTTT. Protein sequence: CASSLDTRIDTEAFF.

This sequence joins TRBV9 and TRBJ1-1, with D perhaps TRBD1 (6 bases). Germline V gives CDR1 SGDLS, CDR2 YYNGEE. The CDR3 has 17 residues. Trimming took off 0 bases at V and 2 bases at J, with 17 bases between the two ends. CDR3 sequence (DNA): TGTGCCAGCAGCGTAGTAGGATCGGGGACACTAAACACTGAAGCTTTCTTT. It is translated as CASSVVGSGTLNTEAFF.

This clone was detected only a few times. The chain links TRBV28 to TRBJ1-2, with 11 nucleotides matching TRBD1. The junction had 10 bases not matched to a gene; V was cut back by 8 bases and J by 8 bases. The germline V gene has CDR1 MDHEN and CDR2 SYDVKM. There are 14 residues in the CDR3. The CDR3 bases are TGTGCCAGCCATGAGGACAGGGGGCTGTGGGGCTACACCTTC. It specifies CASHEDRGLWGYTF.

The rearrangement uses TRBV21-1 and TRBJ1-1. TRBV21-1 is a listed pseudogene. The CDR3 is made up of 14 amino acids. CDR3 amino acids: CASTPGEGGTEAFF. CDR3 coding DNA: TGTGCCAGCACCCCGGGGGAGGGCGGAACTGAAGCTTTCTTT.

CDR3 protein: CASSQDWAGGLDLPDTQYF. CDR3 coding DNA: TGTGCCAGCAGCCAAGATTGGGCGGGGGGGCTTGATTTGCCAGATACGCAGTATTTT. The chain joins TRBV14 to TRBJ2-3, with TRBD2 matching over 9 bases. V dropped 0 bases and J dropped 4; count of bases not matched to a gene: 14. Looked up from germline, CDR1 is SGHDN and CDR2 is FVKESK. The CDR3 length is 19 residues.

This sequence joins TRBV5-4 and TRBJ1-4, with D unclear. Deletions cut 0 bases from V and 8 bases from J, with 11 bases between. The CDR3 contains 14 residues. CDR1 SGHNT and CDR2 YYREEE come from the germline V gene (reference sequence). CDR3 amino acids: CASSLAGPEEKLFF. DNA for the CDR3: TGTGCCAGCAGCTTGGCCGGCCCCGAAGAAAAACTGTTTTTT.

The chain carries TRBV4-1 and TRBJ1-6; TRBD1 matches at 9 bases. The CDR3 loop spans 14 amino acids. The germline V gene has CDR1 MGHRA and CDR2 YSYEKL. V lost 0 bases, J lost 10 bases, and 1 base stayed unmatched. The CDR3 DNA follows: TGCGCCAGCAGCCAAGAGGGGACAGGGTCACCCCTCCACTTT. Its translation is CASSQEGTGSPLHF.

The chain has TRBV11-2 and TRBJ1-2, with a tentative D call TRBD1 (6 bases). CDR1 is SGHAT and CDR2 is FQNNGV in the germline V gene. V dropped 6 bases and J dropped 3 bases, with 14 bases sitting between them. The CDR3 loop spans 14 amino acids. The CDR3: CASSPTGADYGYTF. CDR3 bases: TGTGCCAGCAGTCCTACGGGGGCAGACTATGGCTACACCTTC.

J is TRBJ1-2 and V is TRBV5-6, with TRBD1 matching 7 bases. This CDR3 has 13 residues. With 4 bases clipped from V and 6 bases from J, the junction kept 6 bases outside the gene matches. Germline V gene data show CDR1 as SGHDT and CDR2 as YYEEEE. CDR3 DNA: TGTGCCAGCAGCCCGAGACAGGGCCATGGCTACACCTTC. This gives the protein CASSPRQGHGYTF. The entire variable domain, with the rest obtained from reference TRBV5-6 and TRBJ1-2, is as follows: DAGVTQSPTHLIKTRGQQVTLRCSPKSGHDTVSWYQQALGQGPQFIFQYYEEEERQRGNFPDRFSGHQFPNYSSELNVNALLLGDSALYLCASSPRQGHGYTFGSGTRLTVV.

This clone was observed once. The chain is built from TRBV28 and TRBJ1-2, with 10 bases matching TRBD1. Losses at the gene ends were 5 bases for V and 5 bases for J; bases not matched to a gene: 17. Per the germline V gene, CDR1 is MDHEN and CDR2 is SYDVKM. The CDR3 sequence is 18 residues long. The CDR3 protein is CASSLPPRTGGFLYGYTF. The CDR3 coding sequence is TGTGCCAGCAGTCTACCTCCCCGGACAGGGGGTTTTCTTTATGGCTACACCTTC.

This clone was recorded a few times. The V call is TRBV10-3, the J call TRBJ2-7, with TRBD1 matching 7 bases. With V trimmed by 3 bases and J by 9 bases, 14 bases remained unmatched. The V gene's germline CDR1 is ENHRY and CDR2 SYGVKD. The CDR3 length is 15 residues. The chain's CDR3 is CAISDPGTVDLGQYF. The CDR3 bases are TGTGCCATCAGTGACCCCGGGACAGTCGACCTGGGGCAGTACTTC.

This chain connects TRBV7-2 to TRBJ2-1, with D uncertain. Trimming removed 5 bases from V and 0 bases from J, with 14 bases in between. The CDR3 sequence is 16 residues long. Per germline, CDR1 SGHTA and CDR2 FQGNSA. The CDR3: CASSPHDQRSYNEQFF. DNA of the CDR3: TGTGCCAGCAGCCCCCACGACCAACGCTCCTACAATGAGCAGTTCTTC.

This chain links TRBV30 with TRBJ1-5; D call uncertain. Per the germline V gene, CDR1 is GTSNPN and CDR2 is SVGIG (reference sequence). Trimming removed 5 bases at V and 4 bases at J, with 12 bases between. The CDR3 length is 13 residues. The CDR3 DNA is TGTGCCTGGGGCGGGCTCCATAATCAGCCCCAGCATTTT. This gives the protein CAWGGLHNQPQHF.

Written as DNA, the CDR3 is TGTGCCAGCAGTAAGGCTCCTTACCCAAATCAGCCCCAGCATTTT. As protein: CASSKAPYPNQPQHF. The chain employs TRBV6-4 and TRBJ1-5; D remains ambiguous. Germline CDR1 reads MRHNA; CDR2 reads SNTAGT. Trimming pared 5 bases from V and 4 bases from J, leaving 15 bases between. This CDR3 spans 15 amino acids.

The V call is TRBV7-9, the J call TRBJ1-6; D gene ambiguous. V was pared by 2 bases and J by 5 bases, with 13 bases between. The CDR3 runs 16 residues. Germline V gene data show CDR1 as SEHNR and CDR2 as FQNEAQ (reference sequence). The CDR3 sequence: CASSLRGNRNNSPLHF. Written as DNA, the CDR3 is TGTGCCAGCAGCTTAAGAGGCAATAGAAATAATTCACCCCTCCACTTT. Complete variable domain (other parts from reference TRBV7-9 and TRBJ1-6): DTGVSQNPRHKITKRGQNVTFRCDPISEHNRLYWYRQTLGQGPEFLTYFQNEAQLEKSRLLSDRFSAERPKGSFSTLEIQRTEQGDSAMYLCASSLRGNRNNSPLHFGNGTRLTVT.

The gene calls are TRBV5-6 and TRBJ1-6; D is unclear. Germline lookup yields CDR1 SGHDT and CDR2 YYEEEE. The CDR3 loop spans 14 amino acids. V lost 4 bases and J 7 bases, leaving 12 bases between the germline ends. The CDR3 DNA reads as TGTGCCAGCAGCCACGGGCGGTGGAATTCACCCCTCCACTTT. It is translated as CASSHGRWNSPLHF.